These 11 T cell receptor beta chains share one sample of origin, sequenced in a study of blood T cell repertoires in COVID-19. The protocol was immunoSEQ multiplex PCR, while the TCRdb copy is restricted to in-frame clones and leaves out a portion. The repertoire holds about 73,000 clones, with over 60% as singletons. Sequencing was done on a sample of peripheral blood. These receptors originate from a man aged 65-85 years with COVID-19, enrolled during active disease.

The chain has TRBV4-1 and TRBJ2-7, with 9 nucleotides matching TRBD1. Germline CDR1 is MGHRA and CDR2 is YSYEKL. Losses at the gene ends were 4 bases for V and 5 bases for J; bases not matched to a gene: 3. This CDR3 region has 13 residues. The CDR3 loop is CASSRGTGNEQYF. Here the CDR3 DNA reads TGCGCCAGCAGCCGGGGGACAGGGAACGAGCAGTACTTC.

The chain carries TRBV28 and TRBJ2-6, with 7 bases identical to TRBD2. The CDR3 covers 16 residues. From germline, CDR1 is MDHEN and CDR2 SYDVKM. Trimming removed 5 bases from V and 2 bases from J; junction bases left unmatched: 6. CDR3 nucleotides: TGTGCCAGCAGTGCCCTGGGGGGGGCTGGGGCCAACGTCCTGACTTTC. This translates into CASSALGGAGANVLTF.

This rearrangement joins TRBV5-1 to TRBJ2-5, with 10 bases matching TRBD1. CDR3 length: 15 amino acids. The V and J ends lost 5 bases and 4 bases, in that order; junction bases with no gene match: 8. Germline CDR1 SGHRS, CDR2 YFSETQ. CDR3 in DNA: TGCGCCAGCAGTAGAGGACAGGGGGGAGGAGAGACCCAGTACTTC. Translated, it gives CASSRGQGGGETQYF.

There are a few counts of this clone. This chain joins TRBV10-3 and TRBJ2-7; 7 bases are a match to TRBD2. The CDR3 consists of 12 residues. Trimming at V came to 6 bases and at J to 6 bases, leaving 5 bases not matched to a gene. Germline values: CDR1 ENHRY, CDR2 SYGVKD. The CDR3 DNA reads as TGTGCCATCAGAGGGAGGGTTGCCGAGCAGTACTTC. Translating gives CAIRGRVAEQYF.

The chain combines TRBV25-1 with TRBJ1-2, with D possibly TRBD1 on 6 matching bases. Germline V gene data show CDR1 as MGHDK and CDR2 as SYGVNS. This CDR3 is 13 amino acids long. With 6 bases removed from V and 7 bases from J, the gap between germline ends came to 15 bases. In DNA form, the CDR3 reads TGTGCCAGCAGGAGGGGGGAGGGCTCTGGCTACACCTTC. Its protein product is CASRRGEGSGYTF.

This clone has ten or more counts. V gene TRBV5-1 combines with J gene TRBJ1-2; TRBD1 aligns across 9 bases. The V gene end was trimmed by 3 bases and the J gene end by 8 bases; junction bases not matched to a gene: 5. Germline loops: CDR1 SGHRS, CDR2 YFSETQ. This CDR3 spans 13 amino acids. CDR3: CASSYRGPEGYTF. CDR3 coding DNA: TGCGCCAGCAGCTACAGGGGGCCGGAGGGCTACACCTTC.

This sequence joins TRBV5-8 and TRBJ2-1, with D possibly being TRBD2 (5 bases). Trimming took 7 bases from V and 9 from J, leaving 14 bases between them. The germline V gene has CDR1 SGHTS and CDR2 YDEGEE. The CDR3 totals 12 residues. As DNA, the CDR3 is TGTGCCAGCTCTAGAGGGATCGGTGAGCAGTTCTTC. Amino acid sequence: CASSRGIGEQFF.

Here the CDR3 DNA reads TGTGCTAGTGGTTTGGGATCGGGACAGGGACGGGGTGAGCAGTTCTTC. It encodes CASGLGSGQGRGEQFF. The chain joins TRBV12-5 to TRBJ2-1; 9 positions match TRBD1. The J segment lost 9 bases and the V segment lost 1 base, leaving 10 bases of the junction unmatched. CDR3 length: 16 residues. Germline V lookup: CDR1 LGHNT, CDR2 FRNRAP.

The CDR3 loop is CASSPVAAGGNLGQFF. DNA for the CDR3: TGTGCCAGTAGTCCCGTCGCGGCGGGAGGTAATCTGGGGCAGTTCTTC. This chain links TRBV19 with TRBJ2-1, with 8 nucleotides matching TRBD2. V lost 5 bases and J lost 12; bases outside the gene matches: 18. This CDR3 region has 16 residues. CDR1 is LNHDA, CDR2 SQIVND, per germline (reference sequence).

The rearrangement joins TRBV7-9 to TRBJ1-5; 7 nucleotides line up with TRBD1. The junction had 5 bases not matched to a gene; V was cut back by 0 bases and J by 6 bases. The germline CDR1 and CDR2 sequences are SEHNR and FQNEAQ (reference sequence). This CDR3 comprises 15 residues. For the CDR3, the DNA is TGTGCCAGCAGCTTAGCTGGGACAGAGAGTCAGCCCCAGCATTTT. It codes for CASSLAGTESQPQHF.

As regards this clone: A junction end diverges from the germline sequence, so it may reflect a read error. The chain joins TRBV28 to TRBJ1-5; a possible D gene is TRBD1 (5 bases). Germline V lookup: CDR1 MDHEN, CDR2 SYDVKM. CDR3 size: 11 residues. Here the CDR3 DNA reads TGTGCCAGCAGTTTAAGGGGTCTCACGGATTTT. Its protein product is CASSLRGLTDF.